This TCR beta chain appears in the sequencing data of a study of blood T cell repertoires in COVID-19 (TCRdb year 2020). About the study as a whole: The collaborator samples originated in the United States, Italy and Spain and spanned the acute and convalescent phases of COVID-19. The prospective study material was composed of cDNA or gDNA derived from T cells, B-cell-depleted T cells, or PBMCs. Subjects who had been exposed to COVID-19, were actively infected with it, or had recovered from it provided the deeply sampled blood TCRbeta repertoires that made up the dataset. A freely available public database, intended as a resource for researchers studying the immune response to SARS-CoV-2, is where the repertoires were released. Samples were obtained from the ongoing ImmuneRACE study (first 160 participants) and from 1,254 subjects provided by 6 global collaborators. Nearly every sample came with metadata listing a de-identified subject ID, COVID-19 status, age in years and sex. HLA class I and class II types, where available, came from metadata supplied by the sample provider rather than from assay-based typing.

One collaborating source in Seattle enrolled patients during active infection and followed them longitudinally through the course of disease. Collaborating institutions collected whole blood in K2EDTA tubes following their own protocols. For TCRbeta analysis, collaborators shipped samples in one of three forms: frozen whole blood, isolated PBMCs, or DNA extracted from either of those sample types. As encoded in the germline V gene, CDR1 is MNHEY while CDR2 is SVGEGT. Relative to germline, V is missing 2 bases and J is missing 6 bases, with 6 bases of the junction outside any gene match. The CDR3 measures 16 amino acids from cysteine to phenylalanine. Only CDR3 DNA is held: 48 bases, read in frame from base 1. The immunoSEQ Assay, a bias-controlled multiplex PCR, was used to amplify TCRbeta CDR3 regions from genomic DNA. As for how the authors treated the data: The number of nucleated cells in each sample was estimated by amplification of reference gene primers within the assay. To quantify the absolute abundance of each unique TCRbeta CDR3 rearrangement, sequence reads were collapsed and filtered. For each sample, productive Simpson clonality was calculated as the square root of Simpson's diversity index across productive rearrangements. Held by TCRdb, this immuneACCESS table contains in-frame sequences only and omits some clones. Under half of the omission traces to an unresolved V gene where checked; the cause of the rest is unknown. That table supplies the V and J calls and clone size; D and trimming were determined from the DNA. This sample comprises fewer than 250,000 clones, under 90% of them detected only once. Jointly, the top ten make up roughly a tenth of the sample.

Remarks on this clone: Its antigen target is currently unknown. Base qualities are not provided; no much larger clone lies one nucleotide away.

Summary of the overall study and its limitations: The amount of clinical and demographic metadata varied by source and participant and was provided uncurated.

The receptor's source is a woman of 80 years or more with COVID-19, enrolled during active disease. The V and J genes are TRBV6-2 or TRBV6-3 and TRBJ2-3, with 12 bases matching TRBD2. The sample consisted of peripheral blood. The DNA sequence reads TGTGCCAGCAGTTACAGCCTAGCGGGGGGGCGGGATACGCAGTATTTT. This is translated as CASSYSLAGGRDTQYF.